These 2 T cell receptor beta chains share one sample of origin, sequenced in a study of T cells in Graves' hyperthyroidism and ophthalmopathy. TCR beta CDR3 sequences were amplified from RNA transcripts. Initially, a first-round RT-PCR of the TCR CDR3 employed the HTBI primer set. TCRdb redid the calling of the multiplex PCR reads with MiXCR, one entry per CDR3 protein. The top ten hold less than 15% of the sample, which has about 400,000 distinct CDR3 sequences, approximately 15% seen once. The sequencing input was blood. These receptors originate from a man younger than 30 with Graves' ophthalmopathy.

This clonotype came up many times. The chain couples TRBV20-1 to TRBJ2-5; D is possibly TRBD2 (6 bases). The CDR3 spans 13 residues. Trimming removed 3 bases at V and 5 bases at J, with 13 bases between. The germline V gene encodes CDR1 DFQATT and CDR2 SNEGSKA (reference sequence). The DNA for the CDR3 is TGCAGTGCTAGCGGGAGTCTTGTTGAGACCCAGTACTTC. The encoded protein is CSASGSLVETQYF.

The V and J genes are TRBV19 and TRBJ2-3, with 11 positions matching TRBD2. V lost 5 bases and J lost 6; bases outside the gene matches: 13. The CDR3 is made up of 17 amino acids. The germline CDR1 and CDR2 sequences are LNHDA and SQIVND (reference sequence). The CDR3 sequence: CASSSTSGGSYWDTQYF. CDR3 nucleotide sequence: TGTGCCAGTAGTTCAACTAGCGGGGGCTCCTATTGGGATACGCAGTATTTT.